This T cell receptor beta chain was profiled in a study of T cell responses to AZD1222 COVID-19 vaccine. With respect to this clone: What it binds is unknown.

Produced via immunoSEQ multiplex PCR; TCRdb's table is partial and in-frame only. The table includes under 150,000 clones, approximately 90% detected once. Study-wide results and caveats: Most donors were white British and more were female, and clonal diversity was possibly underestimated. Baseline serostatus was positive in only a handful of AZD1222 recipients.

This material consisted of peripheral blood, taken on day 0 of AZD1222 vaccination. The TCR comes from an adult in good health.

CDR3 sequence reads: CASSFKELPTYEQYF. The DNA of the CDR3 is TGTGCCAGCAGCTTTAAGGAGCTCCCTACCTACGAGCAGTACTTC. This sequence joins TRBV7-9 and TRBJ2-7; D is unresolved. V was shortened by 3 bases and J by 2 bases, with 14 bases between the two germline ends. Germline-derived CDR1 and CDR2 are SEHNR and FQNEAQ (reference sequence). This CDR3 region has 15 residues.